These 2 T cell receptor beta chains share one sample of origin, sequenced in a study of blood T cell repertoires in COVID-19. TCRdb's copy holds only in-frame clones and misses some; the assay was immunoSEQ multiplex PCR. Of more than 250,000 clones in the sample, around 87% were seen once. The source material was peripheral blood. These receptors were taken from a man aged 50 or older with active or convalescent COVID-19.

Comments on this clone: At the DNA level, this CDR3 is encoded by other sequences in the same sample as well. This chain uses TRBV19 with TRBJ1-2; TRBD1 is a possible D gene (6 bases). The length of the CDR3 is 13 residues. CDR1 is LNHDA and CDR2 is SQIVND in the germline V gene (reference sequence). The germline V and J ends were trimmed by 2 bases and 3 bases, with 7 bases remaining between them. This CDR3 is CASSIPGDYGYTF. CDR3 bases: TGTGCCAGTAGTATACCAGGGGACTATGGCTACACCTTC.

The J gene is TRBJ2-5, the V gene TRBV30, with TRBD1 as a possible D gene (6 bases). Per the germline V gene, CDR1 is GTSNPN and CDR2 is SVGIG (reference sequence). Between the trimmed V and J ends, which lost 3 bases and 9 bases, there was a span of 14 bases. The CDR3 spans 12 residues. The CDR3 DNA sequence: TGTGCCTGGAGGAGGGAAGGGGGAGCCCAGTACTTC. Translation: CAWRREGGAQYF.